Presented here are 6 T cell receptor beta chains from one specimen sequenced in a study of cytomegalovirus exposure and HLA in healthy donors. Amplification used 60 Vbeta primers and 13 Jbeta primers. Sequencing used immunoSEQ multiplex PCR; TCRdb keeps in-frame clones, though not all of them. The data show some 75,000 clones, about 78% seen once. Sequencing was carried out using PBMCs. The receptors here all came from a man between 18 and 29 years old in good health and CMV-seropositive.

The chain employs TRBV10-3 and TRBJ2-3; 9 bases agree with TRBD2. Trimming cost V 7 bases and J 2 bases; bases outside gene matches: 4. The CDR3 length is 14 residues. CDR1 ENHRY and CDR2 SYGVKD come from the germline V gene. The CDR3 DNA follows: TGTGCCATCAAAGCGGGGGGTTTCACAGATACGCAGTATTTT. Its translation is CAIKAGGFTDTQYF.

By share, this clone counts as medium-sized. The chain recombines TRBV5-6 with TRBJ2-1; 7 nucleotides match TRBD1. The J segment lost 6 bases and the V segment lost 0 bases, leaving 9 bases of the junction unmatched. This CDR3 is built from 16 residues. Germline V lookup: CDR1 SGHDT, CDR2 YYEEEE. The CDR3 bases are TGTGCCAGCAGCTTGGCCCCGACAGGGAGTATCAATGAGCAGTTCTTC. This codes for CASSLAPTGSINEQFF.

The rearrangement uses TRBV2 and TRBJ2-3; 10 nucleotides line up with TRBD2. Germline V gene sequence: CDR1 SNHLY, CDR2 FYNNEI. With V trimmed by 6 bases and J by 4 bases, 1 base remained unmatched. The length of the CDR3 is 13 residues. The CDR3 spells CASRLAGADTQYF. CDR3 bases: TGTGCCAGCAGGCTAGCGGGAGCAGATACGCAGTATTTT.

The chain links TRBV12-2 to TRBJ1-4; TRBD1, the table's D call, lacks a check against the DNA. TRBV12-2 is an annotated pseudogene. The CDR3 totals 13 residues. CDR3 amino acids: CASREGVFEKLFF. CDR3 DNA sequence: TGTGCAAGTCGCGAAGGGGTCTTTGAAAAACTGTTTTTT.

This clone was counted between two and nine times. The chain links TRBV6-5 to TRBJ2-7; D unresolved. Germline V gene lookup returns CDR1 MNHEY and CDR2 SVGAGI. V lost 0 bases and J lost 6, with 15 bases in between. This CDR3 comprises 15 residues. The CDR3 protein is CASSYSSPSPGEQYF. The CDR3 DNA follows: TGTGCCAGCAGTTACTCGAGCCCTTCCCCGGGCGAGCAGTACTTC.

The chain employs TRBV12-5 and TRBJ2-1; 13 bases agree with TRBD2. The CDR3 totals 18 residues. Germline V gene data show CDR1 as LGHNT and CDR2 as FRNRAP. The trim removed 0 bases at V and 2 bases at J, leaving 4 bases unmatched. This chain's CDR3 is CASGLVLAGGGAYNEQFF. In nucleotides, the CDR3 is TGTGCTAGTGGTTTGGTACTAGCGGGAGGGGGGGCCTACAATGAGCAGTTCTTC.